The clone carrying this T cell receptor beta chain was observed at least ten times. J lost 3 bases, V lost 4 bases, and 8 bases had no gene match. CDR1 and CDR2 from the germline V gene are SGHRS and YFSETQ. The CDR3 extends over 15 amino acids. These data belong to a study of Graves' ophthalmopathy and Graves' hyperthyroidism. As the template, RNA transcripts were used to amplify TCR beta CDR3 regions. In the first round, RT-PCR was carried out with HTBI primers, and a multiplex PCR formed the second round. TCRdb used MiXCR to reprocess the multiplex PCR reads, holding one entry per CDR3 protein. The sample carries just over 600,000 distinct CDR3 sequences, about 20% recorded once.

The genes are TRBV5-1 and TRBJ1-1, with TRBD1 identical over 8 bases. The sample was peripheral blood. This TCR came from a woman between 18 and 29 years old with stable Graves' hyperthyroidism. Some clones in this sample may be carry-over from other donors' samples. CDR3 protein: CASSALTTGDTEAFF. CDR3 bases: TGCGCCAGCAGCGCTCTCACGACAGGGGACACTGAAGCTTTCTTT.